A selection of T cell receptor beta chains follows, all from one sample in a study of PD-1 blockade in mismatch repair-deficient tumors. Some clones are missing from TCRdb's copy, which holds only in-frame ones; the method was immunoSEQ multiplex PCR. This sample has about 68,000 clones, with about 78% found just once. Source: peripheral blood, taken 2 weeks after starting pembrolizumab. These receptors all come from an adult with mismatch repair-deficient cancer. CDR3s include the opening cysteine and the closing phenylalanine or tryptophan. D genes are given only for firm matches. A clone size is listed for some rows: how often the clone was seen (once, few, many), or a class if it is expanded.

v_call	j_call	d_call	clone_size	cdr3_nt	cdr3_aa
TRBV6-6	TRBJ2-7	-	few	TGTGCCAGCAGACACTCTAGGGGGGGGGCTGTTGACGAGCAGTACTTC	CASRHSRGGAVDEQYF
TRBV5-1	TRBJ2-7	-	-	TGCGCCAGCAGCGCCAGCTCCTACGAGCAGTACTTC	CASSASSYEQYF
TRBV6-6	TRBJ2-7	TRBD1	-	TGTGCCAGCAGACGGGACAGGGGATACGAGCAGTACTTC	CASRRDRGYEQYF
TRBV6-5	TRBJ2-7	-	once	TGTGCCAGCAGTCGTACCCTAGACCCGGACTACGAGCAGTGCTTC	CASSRTLDPDYEQCF
TRBV19	TRBJ1-5	TRBD1	few	TGTGCCAGTAGTCCACGGACAGGGCCGCAGCCCCAGCATTTT	CASSPRTGPQPQHF
TRBV7-3	TRBJ2-1	-	-	TGTGCCAGCAGCTTAACGGGGGCCCCCAATGAGCAGTTCTTC	CASSLTGAPNEQFF
TRBV7-8	TRBJ1-3	-	-	TGTGCCAGCAGCCCGGTAGAAATAGCGTCTGGAAACACCATATATTTT	CASSPVEIASGNTIYF
TRBV28	TRBJ2-1	TRBD2	-	TGTGCCAGCACCTCTGGGACTAGCGGGAACAATGAGCAGTTCTTC	CASTSGTSGNNEQFF
TRBV7-2	TRBJ2-3	TRBD2	-	TGTGCCAGCAGCTCATTAGCGGGAATGAGCACAGATACGCAGTATTTT	CASSSLAGMSTDTQYF
TRBV6-5	TRBJ2-7	TRBD2	-	TGTGCCAGCAGCCCCACTAGCGGGAGGTACGAGCAGTACTTC	CASSPTSGRYEQYF
TRBV5-4	TRBJ2-1	-	-	TGTGCCAGCAGCTTGGAGGGGCTACCCTACAATGAGCAGTTCTTC	CASSLEGLPYNEQFF
TRBV10-3	TRBJ2-1	TRBD1	few	TGTGCCAGCGAACAGGGGGTCGGAGGCGATGAGCAGTTCTTC	CASEQGVGGDEQFF
TRBV7-9	TRBJ1-2	-	-	TGTGCCAGCAGCTTAGTGGCGACGGCTAACTATGGCTACACCTTC	CASSLVATANYGYTF
TRBV19	TRBJ1-2	-	once	TGTGCCAGTAGGGAATCGGGGGACTTTAACTATGGCTACACCTTC	CASRESGDFNYGYTF
TRBV5-1	TRBJ2-2	-	-	TGCGCCAGCAGCTTGGGCCCTACAGAGAACACCGGGGAGCTGTTTTTT	CASSLGPTENTGELFF
TRBV5-4	TRBJ2-5	TRBD2	-	TGTGCCAGCAGCTCGAGCGGGAGCGAGACCCAGTACTTC	CASSSSGSETQYF
TRBV7-2	TRBJ2-2	-	once	TGTGCCAGCAGCTTATTACCGAACACCGGGGAGCTGTTTTTT	CASSLLPNTGELFF
TRBV11-2	TRBJ2-7	-	-	TGTGCCAGCGGGGAGGCAGGACGGGTCGAGCAGTACTTC	CASGEAGRVEQYF
TRBV6-6	TRBJ2-7	TRBD1	-	TGTGCCAGCAGTTACGCGACAGGGGATCCATACGAGCAGTACTTC	CASSYATGDPYEQYF
TRBV2	TRBJ2-1	-	-	TGTGCCAGCAGCCCCAACTACAATGAGCAGTTCTTC	CASSPNYNEQFF
TRBV5-4	TRBJ2-7	TRBD2	medium-sized	TGTGCCAGCAGCTTGGTGCGAATCGGGACTAGCGGAACCTACGAGCAGTACTTC	CASSLVRIGTSGTYEQYF
TRBV5-1	TRBJ2-1	TRBD2	few	TGCGCCAGCAGCTTCAATCTAGCGGGAGTCTCATGGGAGCAGTTCTTC	CASSFNLAGVSWEQFF
TRBV5-4	TRBJ1-2	-	-	TGTGCCAGCAGCTTAGGAGTTGGGGAAGGCTACACCTTC	CASSLGVGEGYTF
TRBV7-2	TRBJ1-1	-	once	TGTGCCAGCAGCGCTCTTAGAACTGAAGCTTTCTTT	CASSALRTEAFF
TRBV11-2	TRBJ2-5	TRBD2	-	TGTGCCAGCAGCTTAGGCGAGGCGGGGGAGCAAGAGACCCAGTACTTC	CASSLGEAGEQETQYF
TRBV29-1	TRBJ1-2	TRBD1	once	TGCAGCGGCTACGGGACAGGGAATTCCTATGGCTACACCTTC	CSGYGTGNSYGYTF
TRBV30	TRBJ1-3	-	-	TGTGCCTGGAGTACGGGGAAATCTGGAAACACCATATATTTT	CAWSTGKSGNTIYF
TRBV19	TRBJ1-3	-	-	TGTGCCAGTAGTATGACCGGGGGAACTGGAAACACCATATATTTT	CASSMTGGTGNTIYF
TRBV4-2	TRBJ1-2	TRBD1	-	TGTGCCAGCAGCGAAAGTGGGACAGGATCCTATGGCTACACCTTC	CASSESGTGSYGYTF
TRBV19	TRBJ2-2	-	-	TGTGCCAGTAGGACGAACAGGGAGCACGGGGAGCTGTTTTTT	CASRTNREHGELFF
TRBV6-6	TRBJ2-1	-	-	TGTGCCAGCAGTCCCCAAAATCCTAAGTTCTTC	CASSPQNPKFF
TRBV5-6	TRBJ2-5	-	-	TGTGCCAGCAGCTCCCAGACTGGACATGAGACCCAGTACTTC	CASSSQTGHETQYF
TRBV30	TRBJ2-3	-	-	TGTGCCTGGAAATGGGGGATTTGGTCAGATACGCAGTATTTT	CAWKWGIWSDTQYF
TRBV5-6	TRBJ1-1	-	-	TGTGCCAGCAGCTTGATGGTTCGGGGTGGAACTGAAGCTTTCTTT	CASSLMVRGGTEAFF
TRBV6-4	TRBJ1-2	TRBD1	-	TGTGCCAGTCAAAACAGGGGTAAGGATGGCTACACCTTC	CASQNRGKDGYTF
TRBV11-3	TRBJ2-7	-	-	TGTGCCAGCAGCTCCAGCCACCTCGAGCAGTACTTC	CASSSSHLEQYF
TRBV7-9	TRBJ2-7	-	-	TGTGCCAGCAGCTTTGCGTTCTCCTACGAGCAGTACTTC	CASSFAFSYEQYF
TRBV18	TRBJ1-1	-	-	TGTGCCAGCTCACCAGGAGTAGGCACTGAAGCTTTCTTT	CASSPGVGTEAFF
TRBV19	TRBJ2-2	-	few	TGTGCCAGTAGATCGGGACCGGAGGCAGAGACGAACACCGGGGAGCTGTTTTTT	CASRSGPEAETNTGELFF
TRBV7-2	TRBJ2-2	-	few	TGTGCCAGCACCTACAGACCCGGGACAAAACGGTCCGGGGAGCTGTTTTTT	CASTYRPGTKRSGELFF
TRBV5-1	TRBJ2-1	TRBD2	-	TGCGCCAGCAGCTTGCCCACTAGCGGGAACAATGAGCAGTTCTTC	CASSLPTSGNNEQFF
TRBV29-1	TRBJ2-2	-	-	TGCAGCGTTGAAGTTCGATTGGGGACCGGGGAGCTGTTTTTT	CSVEVRLGTGELFF
TRBV6-5	TRBJ2-1	TRBD1	once	TGTGCCAGCAGGACTAGGACAGGGGGCCGCAATGAGCAGTTCTTC	CASRTRTGGRNEQFF